This entry features one T cell receptor (beta chain) sequence. Antigen unknown. The sample comes from a study of siplizumab effects on memory and regulatory T cells. The study, taken as a whole, reports: Alloreactive sequences traceable to unstimulated CD4+ memory cells declined significantly under siplizumab.

The length of the CDR3 is 15 residues. V dropped 6 bases and J dropped 0 bases, with 12 bases sitting between them. Germline assignment: CDR1 MNHEY and CDR2 SVGAGI. Data came from immunoSEQ multiplex PCR; TCRdb stores just in-frame clones and leaves some out. This sample has some 100,000 clones; 94% occur once, and the top ten carry under 0.65%. This TCR was recovered from a human donor in good health. Sequencing was done on a sample of Tregs sorted from blood. The chain is built from TRBV6-5 and TRBJ2-1; no firm D call. CDR3 residues: CASRPDRSSYNEQFF. CDR3 nucleotide sequence: TGTGCCAGCAGGCCCGATAGGAGCTCCTACAATGAGCAGTTCTTC.